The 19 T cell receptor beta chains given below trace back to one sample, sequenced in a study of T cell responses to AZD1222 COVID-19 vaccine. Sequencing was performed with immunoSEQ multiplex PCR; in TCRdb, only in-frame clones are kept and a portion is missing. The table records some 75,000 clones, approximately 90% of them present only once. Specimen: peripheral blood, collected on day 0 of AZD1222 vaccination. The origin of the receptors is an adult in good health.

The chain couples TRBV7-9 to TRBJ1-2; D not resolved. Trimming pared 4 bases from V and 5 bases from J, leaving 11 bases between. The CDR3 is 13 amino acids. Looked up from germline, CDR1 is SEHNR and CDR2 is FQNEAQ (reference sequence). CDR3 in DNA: TGTGCCAGCAGCTCGCCGGGTTTATATGGCTACACCTTC. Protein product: CASSSPGLYGYTF.

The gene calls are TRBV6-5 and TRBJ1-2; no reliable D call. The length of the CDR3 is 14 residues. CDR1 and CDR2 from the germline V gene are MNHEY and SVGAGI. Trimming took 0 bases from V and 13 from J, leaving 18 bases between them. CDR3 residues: CASSYSTTAPLLTF. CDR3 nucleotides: TGTGCCAGCAGTTACTCAACGACGGCCCCCTTGCTCACCTTC.

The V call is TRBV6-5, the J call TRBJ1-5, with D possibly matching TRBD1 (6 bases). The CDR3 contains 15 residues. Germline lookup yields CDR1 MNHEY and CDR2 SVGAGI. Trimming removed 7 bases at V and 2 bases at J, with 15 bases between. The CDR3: CASIRGLRGNQPQHF. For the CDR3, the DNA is TGTGCCAGCATTCGGGGGCTTCGAGGCAATCAGCCCCAGCATTTT.

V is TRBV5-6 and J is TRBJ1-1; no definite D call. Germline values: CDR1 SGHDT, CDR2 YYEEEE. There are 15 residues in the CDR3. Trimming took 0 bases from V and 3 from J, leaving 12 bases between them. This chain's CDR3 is CASSLEGSAYTEAFF. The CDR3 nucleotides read TGTGCCAGCAGCTTGGAGGGTTCGGCGTACACTGAAGCTTTCTTT.

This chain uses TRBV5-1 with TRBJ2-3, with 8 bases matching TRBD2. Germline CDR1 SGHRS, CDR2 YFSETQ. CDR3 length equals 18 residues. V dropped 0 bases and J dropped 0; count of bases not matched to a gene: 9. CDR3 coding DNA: TGCGCCAGCAGCTTGGAACCAAAGCGGGAGTTGAGCACAGATACGCAGTATTTT. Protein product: CASSLEPKRELSTDTQYF.

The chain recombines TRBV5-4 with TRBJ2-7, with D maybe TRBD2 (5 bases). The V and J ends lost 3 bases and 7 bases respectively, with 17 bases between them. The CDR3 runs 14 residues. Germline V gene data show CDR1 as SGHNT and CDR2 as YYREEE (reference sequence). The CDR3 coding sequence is TGTGCCAGCAGCTACCCACACGGGGATGGGGAGCAGTACTTC. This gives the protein CASSYPHGDGEQYF.

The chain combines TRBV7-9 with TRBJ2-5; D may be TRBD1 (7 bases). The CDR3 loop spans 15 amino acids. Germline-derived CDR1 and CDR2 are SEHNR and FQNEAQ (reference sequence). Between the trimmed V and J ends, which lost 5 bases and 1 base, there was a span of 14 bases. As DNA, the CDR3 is TGTGCCAGCAGCAATTACAGGGGAGGCCAAGAGACCCAGTACTTC. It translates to CASSNYRGGQETQYF.

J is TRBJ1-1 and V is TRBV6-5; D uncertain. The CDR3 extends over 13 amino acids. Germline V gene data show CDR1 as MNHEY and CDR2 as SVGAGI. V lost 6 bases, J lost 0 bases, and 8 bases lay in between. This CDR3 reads CASRNSMNTEAFF. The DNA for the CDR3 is TGTGCCAGCAGGAACAGTATGAACACTGAAGCTTTCTTT.

The CDR3 sequence is CASSFGHRGEKLFF. As DNA, the CDR3 is TGTGCCAGTAGTTTTGGCCACCGCGGGGAAAAACTGTTTTTT. The V and J genes are TRBV19 and TRBJ1-4; no firm D call. Trimming shortened V by 5 bases and J by 8 bases, and 15 bases separated the two germline ends. The CDR3 runs to 14 residues. Germline CDR1 and CDR2: LNHDA and SQIVND (reference sequence).

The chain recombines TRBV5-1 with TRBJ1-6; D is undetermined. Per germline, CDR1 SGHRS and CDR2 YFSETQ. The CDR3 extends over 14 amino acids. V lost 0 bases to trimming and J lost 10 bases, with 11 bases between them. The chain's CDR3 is CASSLEGSGSPLHF. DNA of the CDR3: TGCGCCAGCAGCTTGGAAGGGTCAGGCTCACCCCTCCACTTT.

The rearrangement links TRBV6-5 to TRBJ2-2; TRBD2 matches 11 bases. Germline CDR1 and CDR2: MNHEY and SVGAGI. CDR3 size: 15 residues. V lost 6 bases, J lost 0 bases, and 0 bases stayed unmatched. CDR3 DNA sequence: TGTGCCAGCAGGGGACTAGCGGCGAACACCGGGGAGCTGTTTTTT. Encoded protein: CASRGLAANTGELFF.

CDR3 in amino acids: CASSSGSRVNTEAFF. DNA of the CDR3: TGCGCCAGCAGCTCCGGGTCCAGGGTGAACACTGAAGCTTTCTTT. The chain has TRBV5-1 and TRBJ1-1; D is possibly TRBD1 (5 bases). Trimming cost V 3 bases and J 0 bases, with 12 bases left between them. The germline V gene encodes CDR1 SGHRS and CDR2 YFSETQ. The CDR3 has 15 amino acids.

The CDR3 DNA sequence: TGTGCCAGCAGTGAATACAGCGGGAGGCTCAATGAGCAGTTCTTC. Amino acids: CASSEYSGRLNEQFF. This chain connects TRBV6-1 to TRBJ2-1; TRBD2 aligns across 9 bases. The CDR3 sequence is 15 residues long. Germline V lookup: CDR1 MNHNS, CDR2 SASEGT. Germline trimming cut 2 bases from V and 6 bases from J; bases unmatched to any gene: 5.

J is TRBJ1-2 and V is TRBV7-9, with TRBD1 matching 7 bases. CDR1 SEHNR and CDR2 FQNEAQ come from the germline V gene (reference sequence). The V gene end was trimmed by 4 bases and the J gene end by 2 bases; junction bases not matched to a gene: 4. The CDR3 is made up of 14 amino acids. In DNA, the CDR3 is TGTGCCAGCAGCTCAAGACAGGGAAACTATGGCTACACCTTC. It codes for CASSSRQGNYGYTF.

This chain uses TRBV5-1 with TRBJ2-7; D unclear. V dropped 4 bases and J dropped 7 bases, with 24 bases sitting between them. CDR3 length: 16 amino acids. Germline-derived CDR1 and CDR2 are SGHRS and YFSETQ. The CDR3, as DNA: TGCGCCAGCAGCGCCAGAAATCTAGGGTCCTCTTTTGAGCAGTACTTC. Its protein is CASSARNLGSSFEQYF. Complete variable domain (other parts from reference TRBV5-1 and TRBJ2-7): KAGVTQTPRYLIKTRGQQVTLSCSPISGHRSVSWYQQTPGQGLQFLFEYFSETQRNKGNFPGRFSGRQFSNSRSEMNVSTLELGDSALYLCASSARNLGSSFEQYFGPGTRLTVT.

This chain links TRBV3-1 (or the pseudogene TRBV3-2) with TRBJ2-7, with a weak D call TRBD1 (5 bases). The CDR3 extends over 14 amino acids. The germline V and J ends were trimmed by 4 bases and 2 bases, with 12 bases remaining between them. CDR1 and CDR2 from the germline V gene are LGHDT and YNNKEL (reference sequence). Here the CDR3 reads CASSPAPGPYEQYF. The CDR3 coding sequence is TGTGCCAGCAGCCCAGCCCCAGGGCCCTACGAGCAGTACTTC.

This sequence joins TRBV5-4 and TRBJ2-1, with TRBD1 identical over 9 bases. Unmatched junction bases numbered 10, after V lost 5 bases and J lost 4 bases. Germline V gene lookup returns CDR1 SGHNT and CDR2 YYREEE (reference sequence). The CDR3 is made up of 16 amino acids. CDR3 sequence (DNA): TGTGCCAGCAGACGTGGGACAGGGAGTTTTTACAATGAGCAGTTCTTC. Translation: CASRRGTGSFYNEQFF.

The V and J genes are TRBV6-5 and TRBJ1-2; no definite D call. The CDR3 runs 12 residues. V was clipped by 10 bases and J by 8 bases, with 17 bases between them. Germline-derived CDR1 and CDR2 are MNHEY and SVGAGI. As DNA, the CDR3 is TGTGCCACCCTGGCCCGGGTGGGGGGCTACACCTTC. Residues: CATLARVGGYTF.

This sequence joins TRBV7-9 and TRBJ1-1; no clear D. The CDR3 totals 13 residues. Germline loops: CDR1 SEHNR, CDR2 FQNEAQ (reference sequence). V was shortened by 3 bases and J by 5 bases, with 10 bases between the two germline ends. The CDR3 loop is CASSFVGSTEAFF. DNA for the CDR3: TGTGCCAGCAGCTTTGTAGGGAGTACTGAAGCTTTCTTT. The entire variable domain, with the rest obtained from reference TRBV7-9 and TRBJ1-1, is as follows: DTGVSQNPRHKITKRGQNVTFRCDPISEHNRLYWYRQTLGQGPEFLTYFQNEAQLEKSRLLSDRFSAERPKGSFSTLEIQRTEQGDSAMYLCASSFVGSTEAFFGQGTRLTVV.